These T cell receptor beta chains were read from a single sample in a study of T cells after somatic rescue of genetic block. Clones were sequenced by immunoSEQ multiplex PCR, and TCRdb holds only the in-frame ones, with some missing. The table lists some 90,000 clones, 70% to 90% of them singletons. The sequencing sample was made of peripheral blood mononuclear cells (PBMCs). The receptors here all came from a woman in her late teens or twenties. CDR3s include the opening cysteine and the closing phenylalanine or tryptophan. A D gene is named only where the DNA matches it firmly. The size entry is marked missing in some rows and otherwise reads once, few, many or a size class.

size,J,D,V,CDR3,DNA
.,TRBJ1-1,.,TRBV7-9,CASGRVGMNTEAFF,TGTGCCAGCGGGCGGGTGGGGATGAACACTGAAGCTTTCTTT
.,TRBJ2-7,.,TRBV7-2,CASSLDVYEQYF,TGTGCCAGCAGCTTGGACGTCTACGAGCAGTACTTC
.,TRBJ1-1,.,TRBV2,CASNSGAGASEAFF,TGTGCCAGCAACTCAGGGGCGGGAGCCTCAGAAGCTTTCTTT
few,TRBJ2-1,.,TRBV9,CASSVRAGGKGEQFF,TGTGCCAGCAGCGTAAGGGCAGGGGGGAAAGGTGAGCAGTTCTTC
.,TRBJ1-5,TRBD1,TRBV5-1,CASSSGQGGSNQPQHF,TGCGCCAGCAGCTCCGGACAGGGAGGGAGCAATCAGCCCCAGCATTTT
.,TRBJ2-7,TRBD1,TRBV5-1,CASSSGTALYEQYF,TGCGCCAGCAGTTCCGGGACAGCCTTATACGAGCAGTACTTC
.,TRBJ2-6,.,TRBV5-1,CASSKASGANVLTF,TGCGCCAGCAGCAAGGCATCTGGGGCCAACGTCCTGACTTTC
.,TRBJ1-4,TRBD1,TRBV5-6,CASSQDRTTNAEKLFF,TGTGCCAGCAGCCAGGACAGGACTACTAACGCGGAAAAACTGTTTTTT
.,TRBJ2-1,TRBD2,TRBV7-9,CASSLTPSLAGEQFF,TGTGCCAGCAGCCTCACTCCCTCTTTAGCGGGCGAGCAGTTCTTC
.,TRBJ2-2,.,TRBV5-6,CASTPWGTGRTGELFF,TGTGCCAGCACCCCATGGGGTACAGGTCGGACCGGGGAGCTGTTTTTT
.,TRBJ2-7,.,TRBV28,CASSPSRGRWEQYF,TGTGCCAGCAGCCCCTCTCGTGGCCGCTGGGAGCAGTACTTC
.,TRBJ2-7,.,TRBV7-9,CASSPRISYEQYF,TGTGCCAGCAGCCCGCGGATTTCCTACGAGCAGTACTTC
.,TRBJ1-3,TRBD1,TRBV19,CASLGTGGSRNTIYF,TGTGCCAGCTTAGGGACAGGGGGTTCGAGAAACACCATATATTTT
.,TRBJ2-2,TRBD2,TRBV5-4,CASSAGLAGGAGELFF,TGTGCCAGCAGCGCGGGACTAGCGGGAGGGGCCGGGGAGCTGTTTTTT
.,TRBJ2-5,TRBD2,TRBV28,CASSSSGRETQYF,TGTGCCAGCAGCTCTAGCGGGAGAGAGACCCAGTACTTC
.,TRBJ2-3,.,TRBV28,CASSPRAGEGDTQYF,TGTGCCAGCAGCCCCCGGGCAGGGGAGGGAGATACGCAGTATTTT
.,TRBJ2-7,TRBD2,TRBV18,CASSPLPILSGRAYEQYF,TGTGCCAGCTCACCACTCCCTATTCTTAGCGGGAGGGCGTACGAGCAGTACTTC
.,TRBJ2-7,.,TRBV5-1,CASSLVRTYEQYF,TGCGCCAGCAGCTTGGTTCGAACCTACGAGCAGTACTTC
.,TRBJ1-2,.,TRBV25-1,CASSGSRGHYGYTF,TGTGCCAGCAGTGGGTCCAGGGGCCACTATGGCTACACCTTC
many,TRBJ2-1,TRBD2,TRBV19,CASSIGTSGSNEQFF,TGTGCCAGTAGTATAGGGACTAGCGGGAGCAATGAGCAGTTCTTC
once,TRBJ2-7,.,TRBV30,CAWSRQGPYEQYF,TGTGCCTGGAGCCGGCAGGGGCCCTACGAGCAGTACTTC
.,TRBJ1-1,.,TRBV25-1,CASREPGANTEAFF,TGTGCCAGCAGGGAACCAGGGGCGAACACTGAAGCTTTCTTT
.,TRBJ2-5,.,TRBV5-4,CASSLAISGTPGETQYF,TGTGCCAGCAGCTTGGCCATCTCAGGGACTCCTGGCGAGACCCAGTACTTC
.,TRBJ1-5,.,TRBV2,CASGYQSNQPQHF,TGTGCCAGCGGGTATCAGAGCAATCAGCCCCAGCATTTT
once,TRBJ2-1,.,TRBV7-9,CASEQGLISYNEQFF,TGTGCCAGCGAGCAGGGCCTCATATCCTACAATGAGCAGTTCTTC
.,TRBJ2-3,TRBD2,TRBV9,CASSVRTSGYTDTQYF,TGTGCCAGCAGCGTTCGGACTAGCGGATACACAGATACGCAGTATTTT
.,TRBJ2-3,TRBD1,TRBV7-8,CASSFDRGTQYF,TGTGCCAGCAGCTTTGACAGGGGAACGCAGTATTTT
once,TRBJ2-7,.,TRBV19,CASSNPSYEQYF,TGTGCCAGTAGTAATCCCTCCTACGAGCAGTACTTC
.,TRBJ2-3,TRBD2,TRBV19,CASRPGLAGTDTQYF,TGTGCCAGTAGACCGGGACTAGCAGGCACAGATACGCAGTATTTT
.,TRBJ2-7,.,TRBV11-1,CASSLEGGLTYEQYF,TGTGCCAGCAGCTTAGAAGGAGGCCTGACCTACGAGCAGTACTTC
.,TRBJ2-7,.,TRBV7-9,CASSTGTPYEQYF,TGTGCCAGCAGCACCGGGACTCCCTACGAGCAGTACTTC
.,TRBJ2-3,TRBD2,TRBV5-6,CASSPLAGATDTQYF,TGTGCCAGCAGCCCACTAGCGGGTGCCACAGATACGCAGTATTTT
.,TRBJ2-7,.,TRBV7-7,CASSLDGITYEQYF,TGTGCTAGCAGCTTGGACGGTATAACCTACGAGCAGTACTTC
.,TRBJ2-5,TRBD2,TRBV5-1,CASSGPGTSGPGRQETQYF,TGCGCCAGCAGCGGACCCGGGACTAGCGGACCTGGGAGACAAGAGACCCAGTACTTC
.,TRBJ2-2,.,TRBV30,CAWRPPTGSTGELFF,TGTGCTTGGAGGCCCCCCACAGGGTCCACCGGGGAGCTGTTTTTT
.,TRBJ1-2,.,TRBV6-5,CASSSPGEGYTF,TGTGCCAGCAGTTCCCCAGGGGAAGGCTACACCTTC
.,TRBJ2-1,TRBD2,TRBV27,CASSLGRSGRAYNEQFF,TGTGCCAGCAGTTTAGGAAGAAGCGGGAGGGCCTACAATGAGCAGTTCTTC
.,TRBJ2-1,TRBD2,TRBV28,CASSFAGGGYNEQFF,TGTGCCAGCAGTTTCGCGGGAGGAGGATACAATGAGCAGTTCTTC
.,TRBJ2-1,TRBD2,TRBV27,CASSLQASGRVYNEQFF,TGTGCCAGCAGTTTACAGGCTAGCGGGAGGGTTTACAATGAGCAGTTCTTC
once,TRBJ1-2,.,TRBV19,CASSLRGLANYGYTF,TGTGCCAGTAGTCTGAGAGGGTTAGCTAACTATGGCTACACCTTC
.,TRBJ2-1,TRBD2,TRBV27,CASSLGGGYNEQFF,TGTGCCAGCAGTTTAGGGGGGGGCTACAATGAGCAGTTCTTC
.,TRBJ2-2,.,TRBV6-4,CASSDTSLGPGELFF,TGTGCCAGCAGTGACACATCATTAGGTCCCGGGGAGCTGTTTTTT
.,TRBJ2-1,.,TRBV7-6,CASSLVTLTTRGRNEQFF,TGTGCCAGCAGCTTAGTAACCCTGACAACTAGGGGTAGGAATGAGCAGTTCTTC
.,TRBJ1-4,.,TRBV5-4,CASSLMGGGTNEKLFF,TGTGCCAGCAGCTTGATGGGCGGCGGAACTAATGAAAAACTGTTTTTT
.,TRBJ2-5,.,TRBV7-9,CASSLEGTSQETQYF,TGTGCCAGCAGCTTAGAAGGGACATCCCAAGAGACCCAGTACTTC
.,TRBJ1-2,.,TRBV19,CASSIRPADGYTF,TGTGCCAGTAGTATCCGGCCCGCCGATGGCTACACCTTC
.,TRBJ2-1,TRBD2,TRBV30,CAWTSTASGSAEQFF,TGTGCCTGGACTTCTACGGCTAGCGGGAGCGCTGAGCAGTTCTTC
.,TRBJ2-7,.,TRBV12-5,CASGLWGALDEQYF,TGTGCTAGTGGTTTATGGGGGGCCCTGGACGAGCAGTACTTC